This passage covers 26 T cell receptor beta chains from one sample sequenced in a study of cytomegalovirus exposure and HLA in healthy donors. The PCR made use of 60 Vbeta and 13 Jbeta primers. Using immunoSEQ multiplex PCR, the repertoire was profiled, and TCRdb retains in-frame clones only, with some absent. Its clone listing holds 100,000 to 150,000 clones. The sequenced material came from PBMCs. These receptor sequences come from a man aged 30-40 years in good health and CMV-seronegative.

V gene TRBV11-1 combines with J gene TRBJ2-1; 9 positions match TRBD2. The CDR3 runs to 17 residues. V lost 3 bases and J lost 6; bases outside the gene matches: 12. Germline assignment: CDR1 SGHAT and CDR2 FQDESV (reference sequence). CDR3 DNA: TGTGCCAGCAGCTTTGCGGGGACTAGCCCCTCCCTCAATGAGCAGTTCTTC. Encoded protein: CASSFAGTSPSLNEQFF.

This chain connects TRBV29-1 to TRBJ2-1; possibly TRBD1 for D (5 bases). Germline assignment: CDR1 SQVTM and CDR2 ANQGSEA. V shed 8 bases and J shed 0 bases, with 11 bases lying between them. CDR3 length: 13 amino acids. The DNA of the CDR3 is TGCAGCCGTAACAGGAGCTCCTACAATGAGCAGTTCTTC. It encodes CSRNRSSYNEQFF.

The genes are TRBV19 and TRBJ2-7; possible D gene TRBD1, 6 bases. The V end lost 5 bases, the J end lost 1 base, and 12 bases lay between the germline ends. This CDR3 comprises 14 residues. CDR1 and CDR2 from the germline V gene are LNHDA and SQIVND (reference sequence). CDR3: CASSSGAKSYEQYF. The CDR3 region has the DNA TGTGCCAGTAGTTCAGGGGCAAAGTCCTACGAGCAGTACTTC.

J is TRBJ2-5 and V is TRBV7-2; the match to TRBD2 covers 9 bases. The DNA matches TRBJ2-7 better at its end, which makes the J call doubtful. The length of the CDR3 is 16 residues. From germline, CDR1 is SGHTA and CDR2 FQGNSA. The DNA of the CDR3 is TGTGCCAGCAGCCGATTCAGTACGACTAGCGGATACGAGCAGTACTTC. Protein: CASSRFSTTSGYEQYF.

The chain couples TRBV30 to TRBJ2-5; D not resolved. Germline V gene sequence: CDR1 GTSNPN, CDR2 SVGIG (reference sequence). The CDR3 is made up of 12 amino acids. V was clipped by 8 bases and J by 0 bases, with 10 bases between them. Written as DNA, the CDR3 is TGTGCCGCGACACTCCACCAAGAGACCCAGTACTTC. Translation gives CAATLHQETQYF.

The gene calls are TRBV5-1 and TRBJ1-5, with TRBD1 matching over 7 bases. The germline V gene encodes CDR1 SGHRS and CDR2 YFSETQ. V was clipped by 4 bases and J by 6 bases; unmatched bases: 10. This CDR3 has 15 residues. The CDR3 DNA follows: TGCGCCAGCAGCGTCTCAGGGGGTAAGGGTCAGCCCCAGCATTTT. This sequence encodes CASSVSGGKGQPQHF.

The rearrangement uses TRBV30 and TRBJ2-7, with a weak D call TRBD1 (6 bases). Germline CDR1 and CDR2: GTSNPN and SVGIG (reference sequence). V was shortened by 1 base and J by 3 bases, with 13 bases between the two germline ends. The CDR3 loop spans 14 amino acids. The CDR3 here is CAWSETGTFYEQYF. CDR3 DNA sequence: TGTGCCTGGAGTGAGACAGGCACGTTCTACGAGCAGTACTTC.

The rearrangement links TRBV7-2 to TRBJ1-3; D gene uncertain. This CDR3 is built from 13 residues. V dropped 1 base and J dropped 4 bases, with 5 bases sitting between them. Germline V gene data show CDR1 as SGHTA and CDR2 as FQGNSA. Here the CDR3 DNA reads TGTGCCAGCAGCTTAGGGCACGGAAACACCATATATTTT. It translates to CASSLGHGNTIYF.

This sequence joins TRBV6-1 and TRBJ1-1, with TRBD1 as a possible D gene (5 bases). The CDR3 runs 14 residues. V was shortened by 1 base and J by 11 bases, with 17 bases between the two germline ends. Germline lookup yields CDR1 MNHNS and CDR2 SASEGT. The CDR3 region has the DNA TGTGCCAGCAGTGAAGTAATAGACAGCCGACGGGCTTTCTTT. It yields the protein CASSEVIDSRRAFF.

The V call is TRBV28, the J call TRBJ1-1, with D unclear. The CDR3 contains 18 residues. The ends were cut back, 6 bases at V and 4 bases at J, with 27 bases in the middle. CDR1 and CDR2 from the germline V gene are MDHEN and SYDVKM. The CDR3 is CASSHSRPSRVGGTEAFF. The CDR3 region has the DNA TGTGCCAGCAGCCATTCCCGGCCCTCACGGGTCGGTGGCACTGAAGCTTTCTTT.

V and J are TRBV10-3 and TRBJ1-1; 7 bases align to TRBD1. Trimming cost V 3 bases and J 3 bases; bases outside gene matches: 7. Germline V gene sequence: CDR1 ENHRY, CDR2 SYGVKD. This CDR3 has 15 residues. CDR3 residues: CAISDPFRGHTEAFF. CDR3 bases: TGTGCCATCAGTGACCCCTTTAGGGGGCACACTGAAGCTTTCTTT.

The CDR3 loop is CASSQGGVQPQHF. The CDR3 DNA reads TGTGCCAGCAGTCAGGGGGGCGTTCAGCCCCAGCATTTT. The V call is TRBV28, the J call TRBJ1-5; TRBD1 aligns across 7 bases. The CDR3 has 13 amino acids. Germline V gene lookup returns CDR1 MDHEN and CDR2 SYDVKM. Unmatched junction bases numbered 4, after V lost 5 bases and J lost 6 bases.

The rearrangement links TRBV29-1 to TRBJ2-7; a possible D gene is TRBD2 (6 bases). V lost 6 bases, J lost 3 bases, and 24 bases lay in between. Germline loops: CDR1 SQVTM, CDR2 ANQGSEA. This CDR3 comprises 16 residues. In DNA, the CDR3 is TGCAGCGTCGGCCCCAATCGGGACTTCGATTTCTACGAGCAGTACTTC. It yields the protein CSVGPNRDFDFYEQYF.

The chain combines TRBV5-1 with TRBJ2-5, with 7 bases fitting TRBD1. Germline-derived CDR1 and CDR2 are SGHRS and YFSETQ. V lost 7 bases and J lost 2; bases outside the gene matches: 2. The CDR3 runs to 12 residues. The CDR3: CASGTDQETQYF. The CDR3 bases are TGCGCCAGCGGGACAGATCAAGAGACCCAGTACTTC.

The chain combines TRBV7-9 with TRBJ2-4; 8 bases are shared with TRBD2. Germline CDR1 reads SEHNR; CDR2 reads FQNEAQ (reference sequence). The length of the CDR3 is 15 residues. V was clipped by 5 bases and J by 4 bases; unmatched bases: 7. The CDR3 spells CASSPQTSAKNIQYF. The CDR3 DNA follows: TGTGCCAGCAGCCCCCAGACTAGCGCTAAAAACATTCAGTACTTC.

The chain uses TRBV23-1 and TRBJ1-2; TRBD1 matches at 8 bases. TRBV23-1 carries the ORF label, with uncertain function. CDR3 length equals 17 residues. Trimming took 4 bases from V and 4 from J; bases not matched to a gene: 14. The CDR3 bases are TGCGCCAGCAGTCCCGACCCCCGGGACAGGCCTCTCTATGGCTACACCTTC. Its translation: CASSPDPRDRPLYGYTF.

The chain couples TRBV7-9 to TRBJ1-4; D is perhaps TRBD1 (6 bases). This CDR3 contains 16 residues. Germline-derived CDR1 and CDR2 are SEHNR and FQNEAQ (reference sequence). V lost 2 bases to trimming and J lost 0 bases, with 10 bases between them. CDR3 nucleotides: TGTGCCAGCAGCTTACTAAAGGGGGCAACTAATGAAAAACTGTTTTTT. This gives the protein CASSLLKGATNEKLFF.

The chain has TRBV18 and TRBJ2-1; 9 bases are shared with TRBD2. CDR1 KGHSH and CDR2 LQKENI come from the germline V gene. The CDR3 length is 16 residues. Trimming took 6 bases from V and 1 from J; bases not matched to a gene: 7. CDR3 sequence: CASSRNAGGSYNEQFF. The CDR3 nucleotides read TGTGCCAGCTCTCGTAACGCGGGAGGGTCCTACAATGAGCAGTTCTTC.

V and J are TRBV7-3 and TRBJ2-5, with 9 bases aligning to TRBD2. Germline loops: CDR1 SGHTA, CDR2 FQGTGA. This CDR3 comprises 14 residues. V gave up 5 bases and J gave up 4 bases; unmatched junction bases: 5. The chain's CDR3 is CASSISGGSETQYF. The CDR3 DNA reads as TGTGCCAGCAGCATAAGCGGGGGGTCAGAGACCCAGTACTTC.

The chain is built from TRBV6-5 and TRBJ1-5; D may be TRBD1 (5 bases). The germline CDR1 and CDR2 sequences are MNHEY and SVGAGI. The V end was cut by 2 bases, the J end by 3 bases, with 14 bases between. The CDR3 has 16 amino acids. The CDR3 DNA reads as TGTGCCAGCAGTTACACAGGAGGGTATAACAATCAGCCCCAGCATTTT. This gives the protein CASSYTGGYNNQPQHF.

The CDR3 nucleotides are TGCGCCAGCAGCTTGGTTCTCAGGGGCACAGATACGCAGTATTTT. Translated, it gives CASSLVLRGTDTQYF. This rearrangement joins TRBV5-1 to TRBJ2-3; perhaps TRBD1 as D (5 bases). The CDR3 totals 15 residues. V was clipped by 0 bases and J by 1 base, with 9 bases between them. CDR1 SGHRS and CDR2 YFSETQ come from the germline V gene.

The CDR3 loop is CSVRASGYTGELFF. The CDR3, as DNA: TGCAGCGTTCGGGCTAGCGGTTACACCGGGGAGCTGTTTTTT. The chain recombines TRBV29-1 with TRBJ2-2; 7 nucleotides line up with TRBD2. J gave up 3 bases and V 5 bases, and 6 bases lay outside the gene matches. This CDR3 has 14 residues. Germline V gives CDR1 SQVTM, CDR2 ANQGSEA.

CDR3 DNA: TGTGCCAGCAGTTTCAAACTAATTGTGGGGACTAGCGTTTACGAGCAGTACTTC. This sequence encodes CASSFKLIVGTSVYEQYF. This rearrangement joins TRBV28 to TRBJ2-7; 10 positions match TRBD2. V lost 3 bases to trimming and J lost 4 bases; unmatched junction nucleotides: 15. Germline CDR1 MDHEN, CDR2 SYDVKM. The CDR3 covers 18 residues.

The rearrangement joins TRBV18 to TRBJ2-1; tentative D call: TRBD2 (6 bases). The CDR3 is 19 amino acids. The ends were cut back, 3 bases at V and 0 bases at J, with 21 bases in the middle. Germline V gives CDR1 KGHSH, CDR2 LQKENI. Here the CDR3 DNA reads TGTGCCAGCTCACCCTATTCAACCGACCCAGCGGGCTCCTACAATGAGCAGTTCTTC. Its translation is CASSPYSTDPAGSYNEQFF.

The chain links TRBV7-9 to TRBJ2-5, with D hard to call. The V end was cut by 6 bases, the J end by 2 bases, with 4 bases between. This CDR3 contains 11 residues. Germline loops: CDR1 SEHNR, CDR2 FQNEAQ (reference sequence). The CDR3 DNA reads TGTGCCAGCAGTATACAAGAGACCCAGTACTTC. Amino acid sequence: CASSIQETQYF.

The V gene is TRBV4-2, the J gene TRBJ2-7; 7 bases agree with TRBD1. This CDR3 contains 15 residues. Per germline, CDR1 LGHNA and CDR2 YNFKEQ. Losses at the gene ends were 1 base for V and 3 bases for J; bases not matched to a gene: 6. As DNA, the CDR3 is TGTGCCAGCAGCCAAGGGGACAGATCGTTCTACGAGCAGTACTTC. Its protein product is CASSQGDRSFYEQYF.